These 5 T cell receptor beta chains share one sample of origin, sequenced in a study of blood T cell repertoires in COVID-19 (dated by TCRdb to the early 2020s). Libraries were built with the immunoSEQ multiplex PCR assay. The immuneACCESS repertoire file appears here via TCRdb, limited to in-frame rearrangements. These files lack a portion of the clones; in checked studies, under half of the deficit traces to unresolved V genes, and the cause of the others is not known. Present in this sample are some 69,000 clones, 60% to 85% of which were seen just once. The ten top clones hold 16% of the sample. Source material: peripheral blood. Receptor source: a man in his 60s with acute or convalescent COVID-19.

The V and J genes are TRBV27 and TRBJ1-2; 9 nucleotides agree with TRBD1. Germline V gene lookup returns CDR1 MNHEY and CDR2 SMNVEV (reference sequence). With 3 bases clipped from V and 4 bases from J, the junction kept 6 bases outside the gene matches. The CDR3 has 15 amino acids. Written as DNA, the CDR3 is TGTGCCAGCAGTTTGAGACAGGGGGGCGTCTATGGCTACACCTTC. Its translation is CASSLRQGGVYGYTF.

The chain joins TRBV3-1 (or the pseudogene TRBV3-2) to TRBJ2-3; perhaps TRBD2 as D (6 bases). With 1 base removed from V and 4 bases from J, the gap between germline ends came to 12 bases. This CDR3 spans 15 amino acids. Germline assignment: CDR1 LGHDT and CDR2 YNNKEL (reference sequence). CDR3 in amino acids: CASSQVIGGPDTQYF. The DNA of the CDR3 is TGTGCCAGCAGCCAAGTTATCGGGGGTCCAGATACGCAGTATTTT.

This sequence joins TRBV10-3 and TRBJ2-5, with TRBD1 as a possible D gene (6 bases). V gave up 6 bases and J gave up 2 bases, with 10 bases separating them. Looked up from germline, CDR1 is ENHRY and CDR2 is SYGVKD. The CDR3 runs to 13 residues. The CDR3 loop is CAIRDRPQETQYF. The CDR3 DNA reads TGTGCCATCAGAGACAGGCCACAAGAGACCCAGTACTTC.

This chain connects TRBV18 to TRBJ2-1; possible D gene TRBD2, 6 bases. This CDR3 has 18 amino acids. Germline assignment: CDR1 KGHSH and CDR2 LQKENI. V was cut by 3 bases and J by 0 bases, with 18 bases left in between. The CDR3: CASSPRVPGLSSYNEQFF. The DNA for the CDR3 is TGTGCCAGCTCACCGAGAGTGCCGGGACTGAGCTCCTACAATGAGCAGTTCTTC.

V gene TRBV7-2 combines with J gene TRBJ2-1; D might be TRBD2 (6 bases). Germline-derived CDR1 and CDR2 are SGHTA and FQGNSA. The CDR3 loop spans 16 amino acids. Trimming pared 5 bases from V and 0 bases from J, leaving 14 bases between. In nucleotides, the CDR3 is TGTGCCAGCAGCCGGTCTAGCGCTAGCTCCTACAATGAGCAGTTCTTC. Its translation: CASSRSSASSYNEQFF.